Here is one TCR beta chain with its context. This sample was taken from a study of blood T cell repertoires in COVID-19. Turning to the study itself: Sources were T cells, B-cell-depleted T cells, or PBMCs; the material itself was cDNA or gDNA.

The method was immunoSEQ multiplex PCR; TCRdb's version includes in-frame clones alone and lacks a portion of them. The top ten clones hold 15% of a sample with around 97,000 clones, around nine tenths of them seen once. Trimming removed 6 bases from V and 3 bases from J; junction bases left unmatched: 7. The CDR3 has 16 amino acids. Per germline, CDR1 MDHEN and CDR2 SYDVKM. The origin of this receptor is a human donor in a cohort sampled during active COVID-19. The chain combines TRBV28 with TRBJ2-5; 13 bases match TRBD2. Sequencing was performed on peripheral blood. CDR3 sequence reads: CASRRGLAGVKETQYF. The CDR3 nucleotides are TGTGCCAGCAGACGAGGACTAGCGGGAGTAAAAGAGACCCAGTACTTC. Looking up the rest from reference TRBV28 and TRBJ2-5 gives the full variable domain: DVKVTQSSRYLVKRTGEKVFLECVQDMDHENMFWYRQDPGLGLRLIYFSYDVKMKEKGDIPEGYSVSREKKERFSLILESASTNQTSMYLCASRRGLAGVKETQYFGPGTRLLVL.